Below, 6 T cell receptor beta chains from the same sample are listed, as sequenced in a study of PD-1 blockade in classical Hodgkin lymphoma. TCRdb's table, derived via immunoSEQ multiplex PCR, lists solely in-frame clones and lacks some. Here the sample spans about 50,000 clones, approximately 70% being singletons. Every one of the patients relapsed after autologous stem cell transplantation (brentuximab vedotin exposure was variable). Sequenced material: peripheral blood mononuclear cells (PBMCs), taken before the second cycle of nivolumab. The receptors were sampled from a human donor with classical Hodgkin lymphoma.

The chain combines TRBV6-1 with TRBJ2-3, with D uncertain. Trimming removed 7 bases at V and 2 bases at J, with 13 bases between. From germline, CDR1 is MNHNS and CDR2 SASEGT. This CDR3 region has 14 residues. The CDR3 loop is CASTLAVTTDTQYF. In DNA form, the CDR3 reads TGTGCCAGCACACTCGCGGTTACCACAGATACGCAGTATTTT.

J is TRBJ1-5 and V is TRBV30, with D tentatively TRBD1 (5 bases). With 3 bases removed from V and 1 base from J, the gap between germline ends came to 10 bases. This CDR3 region has 14 residues. Germline V gives CDR1 GTSNPN, CDR2 SVGIG (reference sequence). In nucleotides, the CDR3 is TGTGCCTGGAGCGGGACGGGAAGCAATCAGCCCCAGCATTTT. Amino acid sequence: CAWSGTGSNQPQHF.

V usage is TRBV14 and J usage is TRBJ1-4; 8 bases are shared with TRBD1. Germline CDR1 SGHDN, CDR2 FVKESK. Losses at the gene ends were 0 bases for V and 8 bases for J; bases not matched to a gene: 8. The CDR3 sequence is 16 residues long. DNA of the CDR3: TGTGCCAGCAGCCAAGATCGTAGCAGGGGGCCCGAAAAACTGTTTTTT. As protein: CASSQDRSRGPEKLFF.

This chain joins TRBV28 and TRBJ1-5; the D gene is possibly TRBD1 (5 bases). Germline V gene lookup returns CDR1 MDHEN and CDR2 SYDVKM. Trimming shortened V by 5 bases and J by 4 bases, and 18 bases separated the two germline ends. This CDR3 is built from 16 residues. The CDR3 DNA follows: TGTGCCAGCAGTACCCTCAGCCGGGGGAGAAATCAGCCCCAGCATTTT. Translated: CASSTLSRGRNQPQHF.

The rearrangement joins TRBV27 to TRBJ1-1; a weak D match, TRBD1 (5 bases). The CDR3 sequence is 13 residues long. CDR1 and CDR2 from the germline V gene are MNHEY and SMNVEV (reference sequence). Trimming took 6 bases from V and 1 from J, leaving 9 bases between them. CDR3 DNA: TGTGCCAGCAGCCTCAGGGAGAACACTGAAGCTTTCTTT. Amino acids: CASSLRENTEAFF.

V and J are TRBV19 and TRBJ1-5; 7 bases map to TRBD1. Trimming cost V 5 bases and J 0 bases; bases outside gene matches: 13. In germline, CDR1 is LNHDA, CDR2 SQIVND (reference sequence). This CDR3 has 18 amino acids. CDR3 loop: CASSPGGAAGYSNQPQHF. CDR3 DNA sequence: TGTGCCAGTAGTCCAGGGGGGGCGGCGGGGTATAGCAATCAGCCCCAGCATTTT.